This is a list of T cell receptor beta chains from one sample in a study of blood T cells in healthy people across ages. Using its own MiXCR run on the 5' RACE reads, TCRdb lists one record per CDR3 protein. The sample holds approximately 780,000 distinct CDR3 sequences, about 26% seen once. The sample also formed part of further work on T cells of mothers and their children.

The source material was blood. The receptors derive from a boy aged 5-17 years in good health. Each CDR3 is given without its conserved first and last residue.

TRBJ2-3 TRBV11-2 ASSLFVGNTDTQY
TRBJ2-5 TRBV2 ASKYQETQY
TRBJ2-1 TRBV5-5 ASSPNHGQNNEQF
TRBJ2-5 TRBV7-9 ASHRDSPGETQY
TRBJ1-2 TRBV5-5 ASSPGIRVVNYGYT
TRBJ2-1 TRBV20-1 SARGGTNSYNEQF
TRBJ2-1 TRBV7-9 ASSPRRGGGYNEQF
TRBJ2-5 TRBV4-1 ASSQAVQQETQY
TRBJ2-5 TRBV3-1 ASSQEGRGASETQY
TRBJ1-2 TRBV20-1 SARDGGTNYGYT
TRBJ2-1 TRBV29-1 SVRSSGNEQF
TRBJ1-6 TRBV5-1 ASSLADRGYSPLH
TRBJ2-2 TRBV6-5 ASSYGARKNTGELF
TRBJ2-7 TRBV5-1 ASSGGGVREQY
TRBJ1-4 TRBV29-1 SVEETGTGTEKPF
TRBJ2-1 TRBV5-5 ASSSKGQGGLQF
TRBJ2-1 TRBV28 ASSLTGLAGGNEQF
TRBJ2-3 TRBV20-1 SATDLTDTQY
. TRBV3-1 ASSQDLDSFEQY
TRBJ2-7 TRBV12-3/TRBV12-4 ASYGGYEQY
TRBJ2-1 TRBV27 ASRGNRGGGSYNEQF
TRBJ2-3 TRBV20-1 SAGGWGGTDTQY
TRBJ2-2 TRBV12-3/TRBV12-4 AIGAGFQAGELF
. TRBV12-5 ASAKGTSGQETQY
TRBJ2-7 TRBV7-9 ASSLEGRGTSYEQY
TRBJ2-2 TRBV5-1 ASSPGGGADTGELF
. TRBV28 ASRVRTGGSYEQY
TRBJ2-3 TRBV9 ASSVQGDTQY
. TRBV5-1 ASSLVPQGNLHEQY
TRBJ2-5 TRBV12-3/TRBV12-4 ASSLIGLSTETQY
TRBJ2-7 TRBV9 ASSVGTGFSYEQY
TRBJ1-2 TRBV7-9 ASSIGDRSNYGYT
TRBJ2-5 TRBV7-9 ASSSKIPSGETQY
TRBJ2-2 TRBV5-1 ASSLAGAGGELF
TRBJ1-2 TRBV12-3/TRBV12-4 ASSPVGASGYT
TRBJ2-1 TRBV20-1 SARDYGGTSYNEQF
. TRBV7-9 ASSPPPGTSFYEQY
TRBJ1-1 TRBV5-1 ASSFRPGWTEAF
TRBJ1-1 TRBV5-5 ASSRLNGLGTEAF
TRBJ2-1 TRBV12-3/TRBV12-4 ASSLSSVSYNEQF
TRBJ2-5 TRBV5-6 ASSLGLAGGFQETQY
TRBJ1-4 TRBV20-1 SALLVGWQTNEKLF
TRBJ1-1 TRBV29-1 SVTGGTEAF
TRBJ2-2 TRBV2 ASIRGLTGELF
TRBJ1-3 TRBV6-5 ASSYSDRTGNTIY
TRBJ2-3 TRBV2 ASRGGTSGLRTDTQY
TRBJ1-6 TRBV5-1 ASSGETGNHSPLH
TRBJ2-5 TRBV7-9 ASSPRLAGGSETQY
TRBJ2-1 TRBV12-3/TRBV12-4 ASSFSRGLAGVSPYNEQF
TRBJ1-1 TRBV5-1 ASSVEQGNTEAF
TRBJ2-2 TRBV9 ASSVGAEAGGEPF
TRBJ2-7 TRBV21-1 ASSKACDRFSYEQY
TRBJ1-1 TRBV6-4 ASSDRAGSHTEAF
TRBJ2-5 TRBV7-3 ASSLSYGGQETQY
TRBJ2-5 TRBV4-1 ASSQEGHPQETQY